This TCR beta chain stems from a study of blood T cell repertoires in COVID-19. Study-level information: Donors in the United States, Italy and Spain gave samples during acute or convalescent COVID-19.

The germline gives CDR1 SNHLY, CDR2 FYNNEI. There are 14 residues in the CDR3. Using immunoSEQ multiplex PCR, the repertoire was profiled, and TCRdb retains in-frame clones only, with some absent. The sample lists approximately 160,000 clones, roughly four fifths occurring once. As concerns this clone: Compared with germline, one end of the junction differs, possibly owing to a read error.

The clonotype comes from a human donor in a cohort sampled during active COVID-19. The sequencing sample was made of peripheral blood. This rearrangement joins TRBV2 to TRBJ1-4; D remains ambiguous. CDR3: CASIEEGSGEKLFF. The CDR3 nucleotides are TGTGCCAGCATTGAAGAAGGGAGTGGGGAAAAACTGTTTTTT.